This passage covers 30 T cell receptor beta chains from one sample sequenced in a study of OX40 agonist ivuxolimab in advanced cancers. Libraries came from the immunoSEQ multiplex PCR assay. The immuneACCESS repertoire file appears here via TCRdb, limited to in-frame rearrangements. These files lack a portion of the clones; in checked studies, under half of the deficit traces to unresolved V genes, and the cause of the others is not known. The sample table shows under 25,000 clones, and around three quarters are seen once. The leading ten clones occupy more than 25% of the sample. Sequencing used CD4+ or CD8+ T cells sorted from blood, obtained in a trial of the OX40 agonist ivuxolimab. These receptor sequences come from an adult with an advanced solid tumor such as melanoma, head and neck, liver or kidney cancer.

V is TRBV7-9 and J is TRBJ2-7, with D possibly matching TRBD1 (5 bases). Germline V gene lookup returns CDR1 SEHNR and CDR2 FQNEAQ (reference sequence). The CDR3 length is 14 residues. Deletions cut 1 base from V and 1 base from J, with 8 bases between. The CDR3 coding sequence is TGTGCCAGCAGCTTAGTAGGACAATCCTACGAGCAGTACTTC. Translated, it gives CASSLVGQSYEQYF. Based on the CDR3 plus reference TRBV7-9 and TRBJ2-7, the full variable domain is DTGVSQNPRHKITKRGQNVTFRCDPISEHNRLYWYRQTLGQGPEFLTYFQNEAQLEKSRLLSDRFSAERPKGSFSTLEIQRTEQGDSAMYLCASSLVGQSYEQYFGPGTRLTVT.

The chain recombines TRBV6-5 with TRBJ2-5, with 8 bases fitting TRBD2. This CDR3 spans 13 amino acids. The germline gives CDR1 MNHEY, CDR2 SVGAGI. The ends lost 5 bases at V and 7 bases at J; junction bases unmatched: 6. The CDR3 DNA reads TGTGCCAGCAGTCCGGGAGGGATTGGGACCCAGTACTTC. Amino acids: CASSPGGIGTQYF.

The chain links TRBV28 to TRBJ2-2, with D tentatively TRBD1 or TRBD2 (6 bases each). The CDR3 has 18 residues. V was cut by 6 bases and J by 1 base, with 21 bases left in between. Looked up from germline, CDR1 is MDHEN and CDR2 is SYDVKM. CDR3 bases: TGTGCCAGCAGCCCCAGGGGAAAAGGGGGAGGGAACACCGGGGAGCTGTTTTTT. Its protein is CASSPRGKGGGNTGELFF.

This chain links TRBV16 with TRBJ1-1; D remains unclear. Trimming pared 2 bases from V and 5 bases from J, leaving 9 bases between. Per the germline V gene, CDR1 is KGHSY and CDR2 is FQNENV. The CDR3 consists of 13 residues. CDR3 sequence: CASSQGVSTEAFF. The DNA of the CDR3 is TGTGCCAGCAGCCAAGGGGTTAGTACTGAAGCTTTCTTT.

This rearrangement joins TRBV14 to TRBJ1-4; D call uncertain. The CDR3 runs to 13 residues. Trimming removed 4 bases at V and 4 bases at J, with 7 bases between. CDR1 and CDR2 from the germline V gene are SGHDN and FVKESK. Written as DNA, the CDR3 is TGTGCCAGCAGCCGGTGGCGTAATGAAAAACTGTTTTTT. Its protein product is CASSRWRNEKLFF.

The CDR3 DNA sequence: TGTGCCAGCACGAACAGGGGGACTGATTCACCCCTCCACTTT. Translating it yields CASTNRGTDSPLHF. The V and J genes are TRBV2 and TRBJ1-6; 8 bases are a match to TRBD1. This CDR3 spans 14 amino acids. Germline V lookup: CDR1 SNHLY, CDR2 FYNNEI. Trimming at V came to 7 bases and at J to 8 bases, leaving 7 bases not matched to a gene.

V gene TRBV5-1 combines with J gene TRBJ1-1, with D possibly TRBD1 on 6 matching bases. Germline loops: CDR1 SGHRS, CDR2 YFSETQ. The V end lost 0 bases, the J end lost 1 base, and 13 bases lay between the germline ends. This CDR3 spans 16 amino acids. The CDR3 nucleotides are TGCGCCAGCAGCTTGGGGGCCAGGGGAGGGAACACTGAAGCTTTCTTT. The encoded protein is CASSLGARGGNTEAFF.

The CDR3 DNA reads TGTGCCAGTAGTATAGACCTAGCGGGAGTTTCGTCCCACTACGAGCAGTACTTC. It codes for CASSIDLAGVSSHYEQYF. This rearrangement joins TRBV19 to TRBJ2-7, with 10 bases matching TRBD2. The germline V gene encodes CDR1 LNHDA and CDR2 SQIVND (reference sequence). The V segment lost 0 bases and the J segment 3 bases; nucleotides outside the gene matches: 11. The CDR3 has 18 residues.

The gene calls are TRBV29-1 and TRBJ2-2; D may correspond to TRBD1 or TRBD2 (6 bases each). CDR1 is SQVTM and CDR2 is ANQGSEA in the germline V gene. CDR3 length: 14 amino acids. The V end was cut by 6 bases, the J end by 0 bases, with 11 bases between. The CDR3 loop reads CSVEGHSNTGELFF. CDR3 sequence (DNA): TGCAGCGTGGAGGGACACTCGAACACCGGGGAGCTGTTTTTT.

This sequence joins TRBV7-9 and TRBJ1-1; D is undetermined. The CDR3 sequence is 12 residues long. In germline, CDR1 is SEHNR, CDR2 FQNEAQ (reference sequence). V dropped 3 bases and J dropped 5 bases, with 7 bases sitting between them. The CDR3 spells CASSFDMTEAFF. The CDR3 DNA is TGTGCCAGCAGCTTCGACATGACTGAAGCTTTCTTT.

The chain uses TRBV27 and TRBJ2-3; TRBD2 aligns across 14 bases. This CDR3 comprises 17 residues. CDR1 is MNHEY, CDR2 SMNVEV, per germline (reference sequence). With V trimmed by 6 bases and J by 2 bases, 7 bases remained unmatched. The CDR3 spells CASSPGLAGALTDTQYF. The CDR3, as DNA: TGTGCCAGCAGCCCGGGACTAGCGGGGGCCCTCACAGATACGCAGTATTTT.

V usage is TRBV27 and J usage is TRBJ2-3, with D hard to call. Germline loops: CDR1 MNHEY, CDR2 SMNVEV (reference sequence). With 7 bases removed from V and 0 bases from J, the gap between germline ends came to 14 bases. This CDR3 has 15 residues. CDR3 DNA: TGTGCCAGCACCTGGTCACCTTCTAGCACAGATACGCAGTATTTT. Amino acid sequence: CASTWSPSSTDTQYF.

The chain links TRBV5-6 to TRBJ1-4, with D possibly TRBD1 on 6 matching bases. V was shortened by 4 bases and J by 8 bases, with 15 bases between the two germline ends. The CDR3 length is 14 residues. Germline assignment: CDR1 SGHDT and CDR2 YYEEEE. The CDR3 bases are TGTGCCAGCAGCCCCGGGGGGCTGGGAGAAAAACTGTTTTTT. This sequence encodes CASSPGGLGEKLFF. Based on the CDR3 plus reference TRBV5-6 and TRBJ1-4, the full variable domain is DAGVTQSPTHLIKTRGQQVTLRCSPKSGHDTVSWYQQALGQGPQFIFQYYEEEERQRGNFPDRFSGHQFPNYSSELNVNALLLGDSALYLCASSPGGLGEKLFFGSGTQLSVL.

The rearrangement uses TRBV11-2 and TRBJ1-2; tentative D call: TRBD1 (5 bases). The germline gives CDR1 SGHAT, CDR2 FQNNGV. The ends were cut back, 0 bases at V and 4 bases at J, with 12 bases in the middle. The CDR3 has 15 residues. CDR3 sequence reads: CASSLDPTGAYGYTF. The CDR3 DNA follows: TGTGCCAGCAGCTTAGATCCCACAGGAGCCTATGGCTACACCTTC.

The chain links TRBV7-9 to TRBJ1-1; a weak D match, TRBD1 (5 bases). The germline V and J ends were trimmed by 0 bases and 0 bases, with 11 bases remaining between them. CDR3 size: 16 residues. Germline lookup yields CDR1 SEHNR and CDR2 FQNEAQ (reference sequence). The CDR3 DNA reads TGTGCCAGCAGCTTAGCGGACACCCGCCTGAACACTGAAGCTTTCTTT. This translates into CASSLADTRLNTEAFF.

The chain uses TRBV7-8 and TRBJ2-1; TRBD2 aligns across 10 bases. V was clipped by 5 bases and J by 7 bases; unmatched bases: 8. The CDR3 runs to 15 residues. The V gene's germline CDR1 is SGHVS and CDR2 FQNEAQ. The CDR3 loop reads CASSPRLAGQNEQFF. The CDR3 nucleotides are TGTGCCAGCAGCCCTAGACTAGCGGGCCAAAATGAGCAGTTCTTC.

The chain has TRBV25-1 and TRBJ1-5; D gene unclear. Germline loops: CDR1 MGHDK, CDR2 SYGVNS. The CDR3 is 13 amino acids. V gave up 1 base and J gave up 5 bases, with 6 bases separating them. The CDR3 coding sequence is TGTGCCAGCAGTGAATCGAAAGATCAGCCCCAGCATTTT. Protein: CASSESKDQPQHF.

The chain carries TRBV19 and TRBJ2-3; 9 bases are shared with TRBD2. CDR1 LNHDA and CDR2 SQIVND come from the germline V gene (reference sequence). The CDR3 length is 16 residues. V was clipped by 5 bases and J by 5 bases; unmatched bases: 11. This CDR3 reads CASSPRASGVVDTQYF. Written as DNA, the CDR3 is TGTGCCAGTAGTCCTCGGGCTAGCGGGGTTGTAGATACGCAGTATTTT.

CDR3 DNA: TGTGCCAGTAGGCAGGGTGCTGGCGGCTACACCTTC. Its translation: CASRQGAGGYTF. The chain has TRBV19 and TRBJ1-2; possible D gene TRBD1, 5 bases. V was cut by 6 bases and J by 8 bases, with 13 bases left in between. This CDR3 is built from 12 residues. The germline CDR1 and CDR2 sequences are LNHDA and SQIVND (reference sequence).

There are a few counts of this clone. V gene TRBV11-3 combines with J gene TRBJ1-5; TRBD1 is a possible D gene (5 bases). V was trimmed by 1 base and J by 6 bases, leaving 13 bases between them. Germline CDR1 reads SGHNT; CDR2 reads YENEEA. The CDR3 has 15 residues. The CDR3 DNA reads as TGTGCCAGCAGCTTAGTCAGGGATCGGGGTCAGCCCCAGCATTTT. The encoded protein is CASSLVRDRGQPQHF.

The chain uses TRBV5-4 and TRBJ1-2; 8 nucleotides line up with TRBD1. CDR3 length equals 14 residues. Germline CDR1 reads SGHNT; CDR2 reads YYREEE (reference sequence). V shed 5 bases and J 6 bases; nucleotides not matched to a gene: 9. This CDR3 is CASRQGDGGNGYTF. As DNA, the CDR3 is TGTGCCAGCAGACAGGGGGACGGTGGAAATGGCTACACCTTC.

The rearrangement joins TRBV7-2 to TRBJ1-4, with TRBD1 matching 10 bases. The germline V gene encodes CDR1 SGHTA and CDR2 FQGNSA. CDR3 size: 15 residues. Trimming took 4 bases from V and 8 from J; bases not matched to a gene: 7. CDR3 sequence: CASSSGQGVMEKLFF. The DNA of the CDR3 is TGTGCCAGCAGCTCAGGACAGGGGGTCATGGAAAAACTGTTTTTT.

V gene TRBV6-5 combines with J gene TRBJ2-7; D remains ambiguous. Germline loops: CDR1 MNHEY, CDR2 SVGAGI. The V end was cut by 5 bases, the J end by 7 bases, with 18 bases between. This CDR3 comprises 14 residues. The CDR3 DNA is TGTGCCAGCAGTGATCCCCTCCCTCCGGCGGAGCAGTACTTC. It is translated as CASSDPLPPAEQYF.

This clone came up a few times. The V gene is TRBV6-6, the J gene TRBJ1-4, with D possibly being TRBD1 (5 bases). Per the germline V gene, CDR1 is MNHNY and CDR2 is SVGAGI (reference sequence). The V and J ends lost 1 base and 3 bases respectively, with 6 bases between them. The CDR3 length is 14 residues. CDR3 residues: CASSYLGPNEKLFF. The CDR3 DNA follows: TGTGCCAGCAGTTACTTGGGGCCTAATGAAAAACTGTTTTTT.

The chain employs TRBV14 and TRBJ1-2; unclear D gene. Germline CDR1 SGHDN, CDR2 FVKESK. There are 13 residues in the CDR3. V was cut by 5 bases and J by 3 bases, with 10 bases left in between. This CDR3 reads CASSFGEHYGYTF. CDR3 in DNA: TGTGCCAGCAGCTTTGGGGAGCACTATGGCTACACCTTC.

This rearrangement joins TRBV7-8 to TRBJ2-1, with D unresolved. The germline V and J ends were trimmed by 5 bases and 5 bases, with 10 bases remaining between them. In germline, CDR1 is SGHVS, CDR2 FQNEAQ. This CDR3 is built from 13 residues. CDR3 region: CASSLTEDNEQFF. The CDR3 DNA reads TGTGCCAGCAGCCTGACCGAGGACAATGAGCAGTTCTTC.

The CDR3 sequence: CASSLTQAFQETQYF. The CDR3, as DNA: TGTGCCAGCAGCTTAACCCAGGCCTTCCAAGAGACCCAGTACTTC. The chain couples TRBV7-9 to TRBJ2-5; no firm D call. The CDR3 is made up of 15 amino acids. Germline CDR1 is SEHNR and CDR2 is FQNEAQ (reference sequence). Trimming left V 2 bases short and J 1 base short, with 11 bases between.

The gene calls are TRBV2 and TRBJ1-1; 9 bases align to TRBD1. CDR3 length: 14 residues. The V segment lost 6 bases and the J segment 1 base; nucleotides outside the gene matches: 3. Germline V gene lookup returns CDR1 SNHLY and CDR2 FYNNEI. The CDR3 DNA reads as TGTGCCAGCAGGACGACAGGGGGGAACACTGAAGCTTTCTTT. Amino acid sequence: CASRTTGGNTEAFF.

The chain links TRBV7-3 to TRBJ2-7; D ambiguous. The germline gives CDR1 SGHTA, CDR2 FQGTGA. The CDR3 is made up of 11 amino acids. V was trimmed by 5 bases and J by 4 bases, leaving 6 bases between them. CDR3 amino acids: CASSRRYEQYF. In DNA form, the CDR3 reads TGTGCCAGCAGCCGGCGGTACGAGCAGTACTTC. Variable domain in full (rest from reference TRBV7-3 and TRBJ2-7): GAGVSQTPSNKVTEKGKYVELRCDPISGHTALYWYRQSLGQGPEFLIYFQGTGAADDSGLPNDRFFAVRPEGSVSTLKIQRTERGDSAVYLCASSRRYEQYFGPGTRLTVT.

The CDR3 coding sequence is TGTGCCAGCAGTTTATCGGGGGGATATGGCTACACCTTC. Its translation is CASSLSGGYGYTF. This chain joins TRBV27 and TRBJ1-2; tentatively, D is TRBD1 (5 bases). The V gene lost 0 bases and the J gene lost 5 bases, with 7 bases spanning the gap. Germline lookup yields CDR1 MNHEY and CDR2 SMNVEV (reference sequence). There are 13 residues in the CDR3.